Listed below are T cell receptor beta chains from one sample, sequenced in a study of radiotherapy plus CTLA-4 blockade in lung cancer. Assay: immunoSEQ multiplex PCR; the TCRdb copy retains only in-frame clones and omits some. The data hold 75,000 to 100,000 clones, with 88% observed a single time. This specimen was peripheral blood, taken from a patient treated with radiotherapy plus ipilimumab. These receptor sequences come from a human donor with non-small cell lung cancer that progressed on radiotherapy plus ipilimumab. The CDR3 runs from the conserved cysteine through the conserved F or W. D genes are given only for firm matches. Size is omitted from some rows. Given values are once, few, many or a class for expanded clones.

v_gene,d_gene,j_gene,abundance,CDR3aa,CDR3nt
TRBV11-2,TRBD1,TRBJ2-3,.,CASNLGQGSTDTQYF,TGTGCCAGCAACCTAGGACAGGGGAGCACAGATACGCAGTATTTT
TRBV19,.,TRBJ1-5,.,CASSIFVGDQPQHF,TGTGCCAGTAGTATATTCGTTGGTGATCAGCCCCAGCATTTT
TRBV25-1,.,TRBJ2-2,.,CASRDTRKTGELFF,TGTGCCAGCAGGGACACTAGGAAGACCGGGGAGCTGTTTTTT
TRBV29-1,.,TRBJ1-3,.,CSAVGRGVSGNTIYF,TGCAGCGCCGTTGGACGGGGAGTCTCTGGAAACACCATATATTTT
TRBV27,TRBD2,TRBJ2-3,.,CASSNATRSGKDTDTQYF,TGTGCCAGCAGTAACGCAACCCGTAGCGGGAAGGACACAGATACGCAGTATTTT
TRBV6-5,TRBD1,TRBJ1-1,.,CASSWGQLVTEAFF,TGTGCCAGCAGTTGGGGACAGCTCGTCACTGAAGCTTTCTTT
TRBV2,.,TRBJ1-1,once,CASSSYTEAFF,TGTGCCAGCAGTTCGTACACTGAAGCTTTCTTT
TRBV9,.,TRBJ2-3,.,CASSVEGLTTTDTQYF,TGTGCCAGCAGCGTAGAAGGACTTACCACTACAGATACGCAGTATTTT
TRBV15,.,TRBJ1-2,.,CATSRGSGDGYTF,TGTGCCACCAGCAGAGGGTCAGGGGATGGCTACACCTTC
TRBV27,TRBD1,TRBJ1-1,once,CASSLGTGGTEAFF,TGTGCCAGCAGTTTAGGGACAGGGGGTACTGAAGCTTTCTTT
TRBV7-3,TRBD1,TRBJ1-2,.,CASSPAGGDYGYTF,TGTGCCAGCAGCCCGGCAGGGGGGGACTATGGCTACACCTTC
TRBV2,TRBD2,TRBJ2-1,.,CASRLAGGLDNEQFF,TGTGCCAGCAGACTAGCGGGAGGGCTCGACAATGAGCAGTTCTTC
TRBV2,.,TRBJ2-2,.,CASSRDTLNTGELFF,TGTGCCAGCAGCCGGGACACCTTGAACACCGGGGAGCTGTTTTTT
TRBV5-1,.,TRBJ1-3,.,CASSLGRADTIYF,TGCGCCAGCAGCTTGGGGAGGGCTGACACCATATATTTT
TRBV7-3,.,TRBJ2-1,.,CASSLSRDSYNEQFF,TGTGCCAGCAGCTTATCCAGGGACTCCTACAATGAGCAGTTCTTC
TRBV14,.,TRBJ2-3,.,CASSHLSQGDTQYF,TGTGCCAGCAGCCATCTCTCCCAGGGGGATACGCAGTATTTT
TRBV7-3,.,TRBJ2-5,.,CASSLQGTEGETQYF,TGTGCCAGCAGCTTACAAGGGACCGAAGGAGAGACCCAGTACTTC
TRBV19,TRBD1,TRBJ2-3,.,CASSIPPYRDRSYTQYF,TGTGCCAGTAGTATACCACCTTACCGGGACAGGTCTTATACGCAGTATTTT
TRBV5-1,TRBD2,TRBJ2-1,.,CASSVSGGSYNEQFF,TGCGCCAGCAGCGTCAGCGGGGGCTCCTACAATGAGCAGTTCTTC
TRBV6-4,.,TRBJ1-2,few,CASSADSRGRLAF,TGTGCCAGCAGTGCCGACAGTAGGGGCCGGCTCGCCTTC
TRBV6-6,.,TRBJ2-7,.,CASSDTRGEQYF,TGTGCCAGCAGTGACACTCGGGGGGAGCAGTACTTC
TRBV2,.,TRBJ2-5,.,CASRGHAQYF,TGTGCCAGCAGGGGTCATGCCCAGTACTTC
TRBV6-5,.,TRBJ2-1,.,CASSYWDEQFF,TGTGCCAGCAGTTACTGGGATGAGCAGTTCTTC
TRBV7-8,TRBD2,TRBJ2-5,.,CASSLAPTSAQETQYF,TGTGCCAGCAGCTTAGCTCCGACTAGCGCGCAAGAGACCCAGTACTTC
TRBV27,.,TRBJ2-7,.,CASSSSAGQYF,TGTGCCAGCAGTTCCAGTGCCGGGCAGTACTTC